This TCR beta chain was retrieved from a study of OX40 agonist ivuxolimab in advanced cancers. The repertoire was sequenced with immunoSEQ multiplex PCR; TCRdb's copy has only in-frame clones and lacks some. Of tens of thousands of clones in the sample, 88% were seen once. This clone has more than one count but fewer than ten. The receptor was derived from an adult with an advanced solid tumor such as melanoma, head and neck, liver or kidney cancer. The material was CD4+ or CD8+ T cells sorted from blood, obtained in a trial of the OX40 agonist ivuxolimab.

The chain's CDR3 is CASSLLAASGNSYEQYF. The CDR3 DNA follows: TGTGCCAGCAGTTTACTGGCGGCTAGCGGAAACTCCTACGAGCAGTACTTC. V is TRBV27 and J is TRBJ2-7, with 7 bases identical to TRBD2. The J segment lost 0 bases and the V segment lost 2 bases, leaving 10 bases of the junction unmatched. In germline, CDR1 is MNHEY, CDR2 SMNVEV (reference sequence). The CDR3 runs 17 residues.